The rows below give T cell receptor beta chains drawn from one sample of a study of CD8+ T cells in alopecia areata. Clones were read by immunoSEQ multiplex PCR, and TCRdb kept only the in-frame ones, dropping some. The data hold about 110,000 clones, with 50% to 60% observed a single time. Sample: NKG2D-low CD8+ T cells sorted from blood. These receptors originate from a human donor with alopecia areata. The CDR3 runs from the conserved cysteine through the conserved F or W. A D gene is named only where the DNA matches it firmly. Only part of the rows carry a size: once, few, many, or a class if the clone is expanded.

abundance	v_gene	j_gene	d_gene	CDR3aa	CDR3nt
few	TRBV7-9	TRBJ2-4	TRBD2	CASSLLSGRDKNIQYF	TGTGCCAGCAGCTTACTTAGCGGGAGGGACAAAAACATTCAGTACTTC
-	TRBV27	TRBJ1-1	-	CASSSSGGTEAFF	TGTGCCAGCAGTTCGTCCGGGGGCACTGAAGCTTTCTTT
once	TRBV7-6	TRBJ2-1	TRBD2	CASSLAGLADNEQFF	TGTGCCAGCAGCTTAGCAGGACTAGCGGACAATGAGCAGTTCTTC
-	TRBV2	TRBJ2-7	-	CASNVHSSYEQYF	TGTGCCAGCAACGTCCACAGCTCCTACGAGCAGTACTTC
-	TRBV13	TRBJ1-1	-	CASSILRALNTEAFF	TGTGCCAGCAGCATCCTGAGGGCCCTGAACACTGAAGCTTTCTTT
-	TRBV29-1	TRBJ1-1	-	CSTREGVGAFF	TGCAGCACAAGAGAGGGGGTTGGAGCTTTCTTT
-	TRBV29-1	TRBJ2-3	-	CSVRADTQYF	TGCAGCGTTAGGGCAGATACGCAGTATTTT
-	TRBV4-1	TRBJ2-3	-	CASSQEGSGAGVTDTQYF	TGCGCCAGCAGCCAAGAGGGTTCCGGGGCAGGAGTCACAGATACGCAGTATTTT
medium-sized	TRBV28	TRBJ2-7	-	CASSFLSYPMYEQYF	TGTGCCAGCAGTTTTCTTAGCTATCCAATGTACGAGCAGTACTTC
-	TRBV28	TRBJ2-5	-	CASSFVETQYF	TGTGCCAGCAGTTTCGTGGAGACCCAGTACTTC
few	TRBV5-1	TRBJ2-5	TRBD2	CASRGLAGTDQETQYF	TGCGCCAGCAGAGGACTAGCGGGAACCGACCAAGAGACCCAGTACTTC
-	TRBV2	TRBJ2-7	-	CASSDASSYEQYF	TGTGCCAGCAGTGACGCCTCGTCCTACGAGCAGTACTTC
-	TRBV5-6	TRBJ2-7	TRBD1	CASSFRGRTYEQYF	TGTGCCAGCAGCTTCAGGGGGCGAACCTACGAGCAGTACTTC
-	TRBV29-1	TRBJ2-1	-	CSVGGLAEAIYNEQFF	TGCAGCGTGGGGGGGCTAGCGGAGGCGATTTACAATGAGCAGTTCTTC
few	TRBV5-4	TRBJ2-7	TRBD1	CASSIGLGTDEQYF	TGTGCCAGCAGCATAGGCCTGGGGACAGACGAGCAGTACTTC
-	TRBV28	TRBJ1-2	-	CASSWGPRGGYTF	TGTGCCAGCAGTTGGGGCCCCCGAGGCGGCTACACCTTC
-	TRBV2	TRBJ2-1	TRBD1	CASTGDRDDEQFF	TGTGCCAGCACCGGGGACAGGGATGATGAGCAGTTCTTC
-	TRBV9	TRBJ2-1	-	CASGPSSDEQFF	TGTGCCAGCGGCCCCAGTAGCGATGAGCAGTTCTTC
-	TRBV5-6	TRBJ1-2	-	CASSLANHGYTF	TGTGCCAGCAGCTTGGCAAACCATGGCTACACCTTC
-	TRBV27	TRBJ1-2	-	CASLGGKGYTF	TGTGCCAGCTTGGGGGGAAAAGGCTACACCTTC
-	TRBV13	TRBJ1-5	TRBD1	CASSSGTGGNQPQHF	TGTGCCAGCAGCTCCGGGACAGGGGGCAATCAGCCCCAGCATTTT
few	TRBV7-9	TRBJ2-7	-	CASSLSPYEQYF	TGTGCCAGCAGCTTAAGCCCCTACGAGCAGTACTTC
few	TRBV7-3	TRBJ2-1	TRBD2	CASSPRTSGRSYNEQFF	TGTGCCAGCAGCCCTAGGACTAGCGGGAGATCCTACAATGAGCAGTTCTTC
large	TRBV28	TRBJ2-4	TRBD1	CASSYPGQQTF	TGTGCCAGCAGCTACCCGGGACAGCAAACTTTC
few	TRBV23-1	TRBJ2-7	-	CASRRDPPSYEQYF	TGCGCCAGCAGGCGGGACCCGCCCTCCTACGAGCAGTACTTC
once	TRBV9	TRBJ2-5	TRBD2	CASSVGGGAVQETQYF	TGTGCCAGCAGCGTAGGGGGAGGGGCGGTACAAGAGACCCAGTACTTC
-	TRBV5-6	TRBJ2-2	-	CASSLGTAGELFF	TGTGCCAGCAGCTTGGGTACGGCCGGGGAGCTGTTTTTT
-	TRBV7-8	TRBJ2-1	-	CASSLKWTDYNEQFF	TGTGCCAGCAGCTTAAAATGGACGGATTACAATGAGCAGTTCTTC
many	TRBV27	TRBJ1-5	-	CASSLRDTTGEPQHF	TGTGCCAGCAGTTTACGGGACACGACAGGAGAGCCCCAGCATTTT